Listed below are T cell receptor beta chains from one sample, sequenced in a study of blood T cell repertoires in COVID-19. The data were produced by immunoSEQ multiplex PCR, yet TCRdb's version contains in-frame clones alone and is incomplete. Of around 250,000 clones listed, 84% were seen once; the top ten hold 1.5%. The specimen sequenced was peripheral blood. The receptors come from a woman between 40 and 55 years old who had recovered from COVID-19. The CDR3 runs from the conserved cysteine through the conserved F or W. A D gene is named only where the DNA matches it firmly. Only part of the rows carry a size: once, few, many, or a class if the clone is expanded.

DNA: TGTGCCAGCTCACCAATCGACAGGGGTGGCACCGGGGAGCTGTTTTTT
CDR3: CASSPIDRGGTGELFF
J: TRBJ2-2
V: TRBV18
size: few
D: TRBD1

DNA: TGCGCCAGCAGCGAAAGACTAGCGGGAGCCTACAATGAGCAGTTCTTC
CDR3: CASSERLAGAYNEQFF
J: TRBJ2-1
V: TRBV5-1
size: NA
D: TRBD2

DNA: TGTGCCAGCAGCCAGGTTGCGAGGCAGCAGTACTTC
CDR3: CASSQVARQQYF
J: TRBJ2-7
V: TRBV14
size: NA
D: NA

DNA: TGTGCCAGCACCCCGGACAGGGGTCCAGCTGAAGCTTTCTTT
CDR3: CASTPDRGPAEAFF
J: TRBJ1-1
V: TRBV6-2/TRBV6-3
size: NA
D: TRBD1

DNA: TGTGCCAGCACTTTACAGGGCGTCTATGGCTACACCTTC
CDR3: CASTLQGVYGYTF
J: TRBJ1-2
V: TRBV12-3/TRBV12-4
size: NA
D: NA

DNA: TGTGCCAGCAGCTTAGGCGGGACAGCATACAATGAGCAGTTCTTC
CDR3: CASSLGGTAYNEQFF
J: TRBJ2-1
V: TRBV7-2
size: NA
D: NA

DNA: TGTGCCAGTCTAACCGGGACAGGGGGCCGGACCGGGGAGCTGTTTTTT
CDR3: CASLTGTGGRTGELFF
J: TRBJ2-2
V: TRBV28
size: NA
D: TRBD1

DNA: TGTGCCAGCAGGGTTAGCGGGGGGGCCACAGATACGCAGTATTTT
CDR3: CASRVSGGATDTQYF
J: TRBJ2-3
V: TRBV6-5
size: NA
D: TRBD2

DNA: TGTGCCAGCAGCGTAGGAGACAGGTCTTACGAGCAGTACTTC
CDR3: CASSVGDRSYEQYF
J: TRBJ2-7
V: TRBV9
size: NA
D: NA

DNA: TGTGCCAGCAGTGAGACCGGGACACAAGGATTCTACAATGAGCAGTTCTTC
CDR3: CASSETGTQGFYNEQFF
J: TRBJ2-1
V: TRBV6-2/TRBV6-3
size: NA
D: NA

DNA: TGCGCCAGCAGCTGGGACCGGGACAGGGGTGTTTTCGGGGAGCTGTTTTTT
CDR3: CASSWDRDRGVFGELFF
J: TRBJ2-2
V: TRBV5-1
size: NA
D: TRBD1

DNA: TGTGCCAGCAAGACCGGGACTAGAAGCGAGCAGTACTTC
CDR3: CASKTGTRSEQYF
J: TRBJ2-7
V: TRBV12-3/TRBV12-4
size: NA
D: TRBD2

DNA: TGCGCCAGCAGCCAAGACCCAGGGGGCTCCTACAATGAGCAGTTCTTC
CDR3: CASSQDPGGSYNEQFF
J: TRBJ2-1
V: TRBV4-1
size: NA
D: TRBD1

DNA: TGTGCCAGTAGTAGGACAGGGTCCGACGAGCAGTACTTC
CDR3: CASSRTGSDEQYF
J: TRBJ2-7
V: TRBV19
size: few
D: TRBD1

DNA: TGCGCCAGCAGCCGGGACTACTCCTACAATGAGCAGTTCTTC
CDR3: CASSRDYSYNEQFF
J: TRBJ2-1
V: TRBV5-1
size: NA
D: TRBD2

DNA: TGTGCCAGCAGCTCCATCGCGGGGGCCCCAGATACGCAGTATTTT
CDR3: CASSSIAGAPDTQYF
J: TRBJ2-3
V: TRBV7-2
size: NA
D: NA

DNA: TGTGCCAGCAGGCGGCAGGGGGCGGGCGAGCAGTACTTC
CDR3: CASRRQGAGEQYF
J: TRBJ2-7
V: TRBV12-3/TRBV12-4
size: once
D: TRBD1

DNA: TGTGCCAGCAGCAAGACGCAGGGATCAGAGACCCAGTACTTC
CDR3: CASSKTQGSETQYF
J: TRBJ2-5
V: TRBV11-3
size: NA
D: NA

DNA: TGTGCCAGCACCTCCGATGGGCCCCTGGGCCTGGAGCAGTACTTC
CDR3: CASTSDGPLGLEQYF
J: TRBJ2-7
V: TRBV2
size: few
D: NA

DNA: TGTGCCAGCAGCTTGGGGACCGGGACACGGGATTACAATGAGCAGTTCTTC
CDR3: CASSLGTGTRDYNEQFF
J: TRBJ2-1
V: TRBV5-6
size: NA
D: NA

DNA: TGTGCCAGCAGCTTAGCGTCGAGACAGGGGTCCTATGGCTACACCTTC
CDR3: CASSLASRQGSYGYTF
J: TRBJ1-2
V: TRBV7-6
size: NA
D: TRBD1

DNA: TGTGCCAGCAGCGTAGAACAGGGTGGTATCTACAATGAGCAGTTCTTC
CDR3: CASSVEQGGIYNEQFF
J: TRBJ2-1
V: TRBV9
size: NA
D: NA

DNA: TGTGCCAGCAGCTGGTCACAGGGGACTTCTAGCACAGATACGCAGTATTTT
CDR3: CASSWSQGTSSTDTQYF
J: TRBJ2-3
V: TRBV7-9
size: NA
D: NA

DNA: TGTGCCAGCAGCTTTCGGACAGGGGGCTTCTCCTACGAGCAGTACTTC
CDR3: CASSFRTGGFSYEQYF
J: TRBJ2-7
V: TRBV5-6
size: NA
D: TRBD1

DNA: TGTGCCAGCAGTCCAATCTCCTTCGACAGGGTTGGTCAGCCCCAGCATTTT
CDR3: CASSPISFDRVGQPQHF
J: TRBJ1-5
V: TRBV28
size: many
D: TRBD1

DNA: TGTGCCAGCTCACCGGGGACTAGCGGGGGCTACGAGCAGTACTTC
CDR3: CASSPGTSGGYEQYF
J: TRBJ2-7
V: TRBV18
size: few
D: TRBD2

DNA: TGTGCCAGCAGTGTCTACAGGGCAGATACGCAGTATTTT
CDR3: CASSVYRADTQYF
J: TRBJ2-3
V: TRBV28
size: NA
D: NA

DNA: TGTGCCAGCAGCCTAGGGGGCTATGGAGAAGCTTTCTTT
CDR3: CASSLGGYGEAFF
J: TRBJ1-1
V: TRBV28
size: NA
D: TRBD1

DNA: TGTGCCAGCAGTTTTCAGGATTCACCCCTCCACTTT
CDR3: CASSFQDSPLHF
J: TRBJ1-6
V: TRBV6-5
size: NA
D: NA

DNA: TGTGCCAGCAGTTCGCCCGGGACAGGGACAGATACGCAGTATTTT
CDR3: CASSSPGTGTDTQYF
J: TRBJ2-3
V: TRBV28
size: NA
D: TRBD1

DNA: TGTGCCAGCAGCTCCCGGGGGGAGCAGTACTTC
CDR3: CASSSRGEQYF
J: TRBJ2-7
V: TRBV9
size: NA
D: NA

DNA: TGTGCCAGCAGTGAAACGTTGGCCGCCGAAAAACTGTTTTTT
CDR3: CASSETLAAEKLFF
J: TRBJ1-4
V: TRBV2
size: few
D: NA

DNA: TGTGCCAGCACTTTTCTGGGGCCCCGCTACGAGCAGTACTTC
CDR3: CASTFLGPRYEQYF
J: TRBJ2-7
V: TRBV28
size: NA
D: NA

DNA: TGTGCCAGCAGAAGCAACTACGAGCAGTACTTC
CDR3: CASRSNYEQYF
J: TRBJ2-7
V: TRBV6-5
size: once
D: NA

DNA: TGTGCCAGCAGCACAACCGCAAGGGGGTACAATGAGCAGTTCTTC
CDR3: CASSTTARGYNEQFF
J: TRBJ2-1
V: TRBV7-6
size: NA
D: NA

DNA: TGTGCCAGCAGCCCCAAACTGAAAACGAACACCGGGGAGCTGTTTTTT
CDR3: CASSPKLKTNTGELFF
J: TRBJ2-2
V: TRBV7-7
size: NA
D: NA

DNA: TGTGCCAGCTGGGGGGGCGCGGACACCGGGGAGCTGTTTTTT
CDR3: CASWGGADTGELFF
J: TRBJ2-2
V: TRBV7-9
size: NA
D: NA

DNA: TGTGCCAGCAGCCAAGCAGGGAGCAATCAGCCCCAGCATTTT
CDR3: CASSQAGSNQPQHF
J: TRBJ1-5
V: TRBV3-1/TRBV3-2
size: many
D: NA

DNA: TGTGCCTGGAGTTTTGGGACAGGGATGGAGGCTTTCTTT
CDR3: CAWSFGTGMEAFF
J: TRBJ1-1
V: TRBV30
size: NA
D: TRBD1

DNA: TGTGCCTGGATAACGGGACAGGGGGATTCACCCCTCCACTTT
CDR3: CAWITGQGDSPLHF
J: TRBJ1-6
V: TRBV30
size: NA
D: TRBD1

DNA: TGTGCCAGCAGCCCGGGGGACTCCTCTAACTATGGCTACACCTTC
CDR3: CASSPGDSSNYGYTF
J: TRBJ1-2
V: TRBV7-3
size: NA
D: NA

DNA: TGTGCCAGCAGCCGAGAGGGACAGTCGGGTCAGCCCCAGCATTTT
CDR3: CASSREGQSGQPQHF
J: TRBJ1-5
V: TRBV4-2
size: NA
D: TRBD1

DNA: TGTGCCAGCAGCCAAGGGTCCAGCTCTGGAAACACCATATATTTT
CDR3: CASSQGSSSGNTIYF
J: TRBJ1-3
V: TRBV3-1/TRBV3-2
size: once
D: NA

DNA: TGTGCCAGCAGCTCGGCGGCACTAGCGGGGGGCCTACTTCCCTACAATGAGCAGTTCTTC
CDR3: CASSSAALAGGLLPYNEQFF
J: TRBJ2-1
V: TRBV4-2
size: NA
D: TRBD2

DNA: TGCGCCAGCAGCCAAGGAGGACTAGATGAAAAACTGTTTTTT
CDR3: CASSQGGLDEKLFF
J: TRBJ1-4
V: TRBV4-1
size: few
D: NA

DNA: TGTGCCAGCAGCTCAACAGGGGCGAATGGCTACACCTTC
CDR3: CASSSTGANGYTF
J: TRBJ1-2
V: TRBV11-3
size: NA
D: TRBD1

DNA: TGCGCCAGCAGCCCTTACGGACAGGATAGCAATCAGCCCCAGCATTTT
CDR3: CASSPYGQDSNQPQHF
J: TRBJ1-5
V: TRBV5-1
size: NA
D: TRBD1

DNA: TGTGCCAGCAGTGATTGGCTGACTTCCTACGAGCAGTACTTC
CDR3: CASSDWLTSYEQYF
J: TRBJ2-7
V: TRBV6-1
size: NA
D: NA

DNA: TGTGCCACCAGTGATTTCCCAGGCACAGATACGCAGTATTTT
CDR3: CATSDFPGTDTQYF
J: TRBJ2-3
V: TRBV24-1
size: NA
D: NA

DNA: TGTGCCAGCAGCCTAACACCGGGGGGGGAAAAACTGTTTTTT
CDR3: CASSLTPGGEKLFF
J: TRBJ1-4
V: TRBV28
size: NA
D: NA

DNA: TGTGCCAGCAGTAGAGGGGGAGTAGGAGGTGAGACCCAGTACTTC
CDR3: CASSRGGVGGETQYF
J: TRBJ2-5
V: TRBV6-5
size: NA
D: NA